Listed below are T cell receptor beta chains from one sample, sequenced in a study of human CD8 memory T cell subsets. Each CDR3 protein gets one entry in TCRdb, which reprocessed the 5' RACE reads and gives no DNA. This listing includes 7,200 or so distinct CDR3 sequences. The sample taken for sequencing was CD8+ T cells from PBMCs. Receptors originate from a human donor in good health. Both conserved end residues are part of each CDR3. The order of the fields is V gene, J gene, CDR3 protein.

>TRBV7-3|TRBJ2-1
CASSLSWGDNEQFF
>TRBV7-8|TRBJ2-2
CASSPRTSGFTGELFF
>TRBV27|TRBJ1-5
CASQELGYSNQPQHF
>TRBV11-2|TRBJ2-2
CASSPGFGELFF
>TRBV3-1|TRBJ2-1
CASSQDGLAGASYNEQFF
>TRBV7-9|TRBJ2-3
CASSLPATGASLSTDTQYF
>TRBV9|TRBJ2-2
CASSVVGSETNTGELFF
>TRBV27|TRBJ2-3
CASSGTADTQYF
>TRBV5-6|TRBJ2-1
CASSGTSNPSDEQFF
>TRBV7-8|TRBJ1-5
CASSLFSQDGGNQPQHF
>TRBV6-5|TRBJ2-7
CASSYYGPYEQYF
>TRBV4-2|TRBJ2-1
CASSQALGNEQFF